The 9 T cell receptor beta chains below were found in one sample sequenced in a study of cytomegalovirus exposure and HLA in healthy donors. Using immunoSEQ multiplex PCR, the repertoire was profiled, and TCRdb retains in-frame clones only, with some absent. Of roughly 250,000 clones listed, about 87% are singletons. Sequencing was carried out using PBMCs. These receptors all come from a young man in good health and CMV-seronegative.

The rearrangement uses TRBV18 and TRBJ1-5; 8 bases map to TRBD1. This CDR3 has 15 amino acids. In germline, CDR1 is KGHSH, CDR2 LQKENI. After removal of 6 bases from V and 5 bases from J, the junction contained 9 bases not matched to a gene. The CDR3 spells CASSPYQGADQPQHF. DNA of the CDR3: TGTGCCAGCTCTCCGTATCAGGGGGCCGATCAGCCCCAGCATTTT. The whole variable domain, filled in from reference TRBV18 and TRBJ1-5, reads NAGVMQNPRHLVRRRGQEARLRCSPMKGHSHVYWYRQLPEEGLKFMVYLQKENIIDESGMPKERFSAEFPKEGPSILRIQQVVRGDSAAYFCASSPYQGADQPQHFGDGTRLSIL.

The CDR3 loop is CASSKGQGNTEAFF. The CDR3 DNA is TGTGCCAGCAGCAAAGGACAGGGGAATACTGAAGCTTTCTTT. The chain combines TRBV28 with TRBJ1-1, with 9 bases fitting TRBD1. The length of the CDR3 is 14 residues. Germline lookup yields CDR1 MDHEN and CDR2 SYDVKM. V was pared by 6 bases and J by 5 bases, with 7 bases of the junction left unmatched. The full variable domain, in which reference TRBV28 and TRBJ1-1 provide the parts outside the CDR3, is DVKVTQSSRYLVKRTGEKVFLECVQDMDHENMFWYRQDPGLGLRLIYFSYDVKMKEKGDIPEGYSVSREKKERFSLILESASTNQTSMYLCASSKGQGNTEAFFGQGTRLTVV.

The CDR3 loop reads CASSLFASGANVLTF. CDR3 DNA sequence: TGCGCCAGCAGCTTGTTTGCGTCCGGGGCCAACGTCCTGACTTTC. The genes are TRBV5-1 and TRBJ2-6, with D hard to call. The germline V gene has CDR1 SGHRS and CDR2 YFSETQ. V shed 1 base and J shed 4 bases, with 9 bases lying between them. The CDR3 has 15 residues.

This clone came up once. This chain links TRBV6-1 with TRBJ2-1; 7 bases agree with TRBD1. Germline V lookup: CDR1 MNHNS, CDR2 SASEGT. With V trimmed by 6 bases and J by 4 bases, 3 bases remained unmatched. This CDR3 comprises 13 residues. CDR3 sequence: CASSPQGYNEQFF. In nucleotides, the CDR3 is TGTGCCAGCAGCCCACAGGGGTACAATGAGCAGTTCTTC.

The chain recombines TRBV4-3 with TRBJ1-6, with TRBD1 matching 7 bases. J lost 5 bases, V lost 4 bases, and 8 bases had no gene match. This CDR3 is built from 16 residues. Germline CDR1 and CDR2: LGHNA and YSLEER. CDR3 sequence: CASSREVDRDNSPLHF. CDR3 DNA: TGCGCCAGCAGCCGAGAGGTTGACAGGGATAATTCACCCCTCCACTTT.

The chain joins TRBV6-6 to TRBJ2-3; D is ambiguous. Germline-derived CDR1 and CDR2 are MNHNY and SVGAGI (reference sequence). The CDR3 is made up of 15 amino acids. Trimming removed 6 bases from V and 4 bases from J, with 17 bases in between. The chain's CDR3 is CASSDGSLGADTQYF. For the CDR3, the DNA is TGTGCCAGCAGCGACGGATCTTTGGGCGCAGATACGCAGTATTTT.

The V call is TRBV27, the J call TRBJ2-2, with TRBD1 identical over 9 bases. The CDR3 loop spans 13 amino acids. The V and J ends lost 6 bases and 5 bases, in that order; junction bases with no gene match: 1. CDR1 and CDR2 from the germline V gene are MNHEY and SMNVEV (reference sequence). The CDR3 reads CASRTGGTGELFF. CDR3 sequence (DNA): TGTGCCAGCAGGACAGGGGGTACCGGGGAGCTGTTTTTT.

This CDR3 is CASTHNQGGISNQPQHF. The DNA of the CDR3 is TGTGCCAGCACACACAACCAAGGGGGTATTAGCAATCAGCCCCAGCATTTT. The rearrangement joins TRBV7-9 to TRBJ1-5; D may be TRBD1 (6 bases). Between the trimmed V and J ends, which lost 7 bases and 0 bases, there was a span of 19 bases. In germline, CDR1 is SEHNR, CDR2 FQNEAQ (reference sequence). The CDR3 covers 17 residues.

The chain is built from TRBV29-1 and TRBJ1-1, with D tentatively TRBD1 (5 bases). The CDR3 consists of 11 residues. V lost 1 base to trimming and J lost 9 bases, with 9 bases between them. Germline CDR1 reads SQVTM; CDR2 reads ANQGSEA. This chain's CDR3 is CSVEGGSKAFF. The CDR3 DNA reads TGCAGCGTTGAAGGGGGCAGTAAAGCTTTCTTT.